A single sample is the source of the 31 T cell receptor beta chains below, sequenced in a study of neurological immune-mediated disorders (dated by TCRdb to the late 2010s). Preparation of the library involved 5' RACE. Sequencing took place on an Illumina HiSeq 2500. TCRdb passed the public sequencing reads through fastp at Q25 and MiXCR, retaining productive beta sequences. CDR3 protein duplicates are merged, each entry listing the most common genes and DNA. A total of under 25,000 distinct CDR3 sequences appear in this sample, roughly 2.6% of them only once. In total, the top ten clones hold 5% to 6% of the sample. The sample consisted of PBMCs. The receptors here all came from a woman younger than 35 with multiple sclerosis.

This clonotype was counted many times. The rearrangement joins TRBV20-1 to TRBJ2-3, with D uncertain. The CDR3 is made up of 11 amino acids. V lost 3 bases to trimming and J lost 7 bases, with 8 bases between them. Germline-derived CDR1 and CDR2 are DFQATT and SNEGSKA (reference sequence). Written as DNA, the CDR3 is TGCAGTGCTAGGGACCCCCATACGCAGTATTTT. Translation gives CSARDPHTQYF.

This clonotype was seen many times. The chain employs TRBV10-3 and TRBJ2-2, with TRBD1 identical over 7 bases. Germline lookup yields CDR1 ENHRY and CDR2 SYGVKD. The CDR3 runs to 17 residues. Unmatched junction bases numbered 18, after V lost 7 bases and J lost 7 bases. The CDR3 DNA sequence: TGTGCCATCATGTCGGACAGGACTTTAACTTCAGGCGGGGAGCTGTTTTTT. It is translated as CAIMSDRTLTSGGELFF.

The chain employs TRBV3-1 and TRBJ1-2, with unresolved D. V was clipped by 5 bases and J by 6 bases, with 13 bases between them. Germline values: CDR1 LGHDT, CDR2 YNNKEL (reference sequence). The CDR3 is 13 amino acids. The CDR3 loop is CASSSLVEDGYTF. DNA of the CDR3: TGTGCCAGCAGCTCCCTAGTTGAGGATGGCTACACCTTC.

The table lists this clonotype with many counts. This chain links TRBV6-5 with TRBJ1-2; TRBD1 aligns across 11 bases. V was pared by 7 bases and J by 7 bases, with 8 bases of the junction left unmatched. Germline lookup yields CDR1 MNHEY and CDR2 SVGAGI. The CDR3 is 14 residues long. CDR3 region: CASTYGQGAGGYTF. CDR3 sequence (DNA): TGTGCCAGCACCTACGGACAGGGGGCTGGTGGCTACACCTTC.

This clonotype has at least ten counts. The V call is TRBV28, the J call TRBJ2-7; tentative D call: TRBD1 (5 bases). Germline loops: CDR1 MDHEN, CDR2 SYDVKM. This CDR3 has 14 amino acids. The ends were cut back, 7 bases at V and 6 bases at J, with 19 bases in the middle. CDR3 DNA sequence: TGTGCCAGCATTTCGCGGAGCAGGGCACCCGAGCAGTACTTC. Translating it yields CASISRSRAPEQYF.

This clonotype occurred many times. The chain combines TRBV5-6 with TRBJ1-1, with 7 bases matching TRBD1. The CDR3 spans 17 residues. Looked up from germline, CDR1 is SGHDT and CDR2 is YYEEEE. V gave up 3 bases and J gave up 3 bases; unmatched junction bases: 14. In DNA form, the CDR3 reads TGTGCCAGCAGCTCGTACCACAGGGGTGTATATTACACTGAAGCTTTCTTT. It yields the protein CASSSYHRGVYYTEAFF.

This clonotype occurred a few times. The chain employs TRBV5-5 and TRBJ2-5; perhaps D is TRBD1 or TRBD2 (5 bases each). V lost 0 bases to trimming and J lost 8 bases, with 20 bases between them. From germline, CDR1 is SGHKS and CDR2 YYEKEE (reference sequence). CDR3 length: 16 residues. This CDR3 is CASSLVFGGNRDTQYF. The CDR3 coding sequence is TGTGCCAGCAGCTTGGTGTTTGGGGGAAATCGAGATACCCAGTACTTC.

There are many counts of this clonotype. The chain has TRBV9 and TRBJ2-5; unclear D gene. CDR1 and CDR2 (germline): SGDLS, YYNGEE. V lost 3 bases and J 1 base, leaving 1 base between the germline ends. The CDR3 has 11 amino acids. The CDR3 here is CASSAQETQYF. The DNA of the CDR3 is TGTGCCAGCAGCGCCCAAGAGACCCAGTACTTC.

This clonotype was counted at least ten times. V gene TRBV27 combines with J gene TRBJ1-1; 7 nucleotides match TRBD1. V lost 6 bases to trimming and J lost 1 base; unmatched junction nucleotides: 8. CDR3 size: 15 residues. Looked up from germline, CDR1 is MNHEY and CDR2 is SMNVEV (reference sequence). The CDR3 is CASSYYRGSNTEAFF. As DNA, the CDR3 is TGTGCCAGCAGCTATTACAGGGGATCGAACACTGAAGCTTTCTTT.

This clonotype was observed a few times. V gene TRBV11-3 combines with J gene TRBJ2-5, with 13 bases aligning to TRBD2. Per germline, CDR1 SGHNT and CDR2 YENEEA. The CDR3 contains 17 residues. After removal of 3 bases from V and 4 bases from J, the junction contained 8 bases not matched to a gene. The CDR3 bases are TGTGCCAGCAGCTTCGGACTAGCGGGGGACCCGCGAGAGACCCAGTACTTC. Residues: CASSFGLAGDPRETQYF.

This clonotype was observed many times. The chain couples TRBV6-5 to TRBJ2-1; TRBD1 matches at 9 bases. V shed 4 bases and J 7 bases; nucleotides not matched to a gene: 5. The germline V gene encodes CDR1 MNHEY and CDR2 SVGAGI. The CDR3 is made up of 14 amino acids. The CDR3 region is CASSWGDRGNEQFF. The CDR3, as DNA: TGTGCCAGCAGTTGGGGCGACAGGGGGAATGAGCAGTTCTTC.

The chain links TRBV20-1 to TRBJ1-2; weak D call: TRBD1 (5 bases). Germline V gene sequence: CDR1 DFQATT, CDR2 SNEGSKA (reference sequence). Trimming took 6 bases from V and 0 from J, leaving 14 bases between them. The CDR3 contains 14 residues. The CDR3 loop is CSAWRGPANYGYTF. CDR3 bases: TGCAGTGCCTGGAGGGGCCCAGCTAACTATGGCTACACCTTC.

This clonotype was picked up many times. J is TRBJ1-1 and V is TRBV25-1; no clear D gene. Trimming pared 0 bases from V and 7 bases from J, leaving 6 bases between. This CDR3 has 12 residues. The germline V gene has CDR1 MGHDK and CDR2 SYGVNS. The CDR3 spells CASSEYGVEAFF. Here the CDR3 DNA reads TGTGCCAGCAGTGAATACGGGGTTGAAGCTTTCTTT.

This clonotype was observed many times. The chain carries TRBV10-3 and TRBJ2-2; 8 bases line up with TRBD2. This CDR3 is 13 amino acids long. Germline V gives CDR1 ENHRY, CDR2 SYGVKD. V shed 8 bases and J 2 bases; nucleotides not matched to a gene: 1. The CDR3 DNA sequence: TGTGCCATCGCGGGGGGTAACACCGGGGAGCTGTTTTTT. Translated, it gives CAIAGGNTGELFF.

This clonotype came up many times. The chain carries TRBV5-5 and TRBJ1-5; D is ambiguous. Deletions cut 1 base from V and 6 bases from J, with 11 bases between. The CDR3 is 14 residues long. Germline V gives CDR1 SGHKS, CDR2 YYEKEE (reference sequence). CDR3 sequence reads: CASSLKGIGQPQHF. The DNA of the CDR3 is TGTGCCAGCAGCTTGAAAGGGATAGGTCAGCCCCAGCATTTT.

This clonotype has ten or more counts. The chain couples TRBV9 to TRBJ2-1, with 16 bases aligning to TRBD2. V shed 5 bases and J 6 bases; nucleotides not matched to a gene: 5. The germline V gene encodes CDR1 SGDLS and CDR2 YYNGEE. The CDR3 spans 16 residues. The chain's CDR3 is CASRGLAGGPSNEQFF. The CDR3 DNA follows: TGTGCCAGCAGGGGACTAGCGGGAGGGCCGTCCAATGAGCAGTTCTTC.

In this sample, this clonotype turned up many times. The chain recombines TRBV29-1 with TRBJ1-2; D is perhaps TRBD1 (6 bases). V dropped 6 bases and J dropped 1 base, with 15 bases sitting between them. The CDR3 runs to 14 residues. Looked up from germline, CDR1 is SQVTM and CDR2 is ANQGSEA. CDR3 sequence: CSVDRGGYNYGYTF. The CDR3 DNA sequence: TGCAGCGTAGATAGAGGGGGTTATAACTATGGCTACACCTTC.

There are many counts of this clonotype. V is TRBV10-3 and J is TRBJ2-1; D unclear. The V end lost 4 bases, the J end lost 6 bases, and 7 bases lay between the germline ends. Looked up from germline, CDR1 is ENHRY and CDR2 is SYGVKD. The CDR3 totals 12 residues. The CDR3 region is CAISGTGNEQFF. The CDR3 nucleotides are TGTGCCATCAGTGGGACCGGCAATGAGCAGTTCTTC.

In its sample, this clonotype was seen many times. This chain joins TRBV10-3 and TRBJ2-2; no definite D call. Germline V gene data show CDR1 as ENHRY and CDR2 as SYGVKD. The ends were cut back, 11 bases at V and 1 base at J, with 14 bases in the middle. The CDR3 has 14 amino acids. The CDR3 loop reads CALRRELNTGELFF. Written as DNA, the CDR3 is TGTGCCCTGCGGCGCGAACTGAACACCGGGGAGCTGTTTTTT.

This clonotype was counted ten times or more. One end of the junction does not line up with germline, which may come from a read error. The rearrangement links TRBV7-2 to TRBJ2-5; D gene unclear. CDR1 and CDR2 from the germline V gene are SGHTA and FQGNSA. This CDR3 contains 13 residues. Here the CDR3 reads CASSLFPREAQYF. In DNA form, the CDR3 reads TGTGCCAGCAGCTTATTTCCTCGAGAGGCCCAGTACTTC.

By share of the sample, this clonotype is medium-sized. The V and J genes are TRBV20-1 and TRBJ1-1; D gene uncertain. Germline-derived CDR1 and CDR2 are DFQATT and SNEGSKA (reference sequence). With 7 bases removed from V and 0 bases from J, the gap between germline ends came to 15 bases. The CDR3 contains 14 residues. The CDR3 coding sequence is TGCAGTGTCCTGCCTGGGATCATGAACACTGAAGCTTTCTTT. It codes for CSVLPGIMNTEAFF.

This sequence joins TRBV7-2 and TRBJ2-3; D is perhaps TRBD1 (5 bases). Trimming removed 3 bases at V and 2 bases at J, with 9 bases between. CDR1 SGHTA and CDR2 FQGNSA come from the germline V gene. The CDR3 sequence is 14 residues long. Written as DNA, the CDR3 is TGTGCCAGCAGCTTTCAAGGGGACACAGATACGCAGTATTTT. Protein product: CASSFQGDTDTQYF.

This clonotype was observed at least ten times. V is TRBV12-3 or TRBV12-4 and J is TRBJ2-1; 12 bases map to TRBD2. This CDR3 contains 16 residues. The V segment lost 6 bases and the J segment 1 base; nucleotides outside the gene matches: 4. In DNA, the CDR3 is TGTGCCAGCAGCCCACTAGCGGGAGGTTCCTACAATGAGCAGTTCTTC. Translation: CASSPLAGGSYNEQFF.

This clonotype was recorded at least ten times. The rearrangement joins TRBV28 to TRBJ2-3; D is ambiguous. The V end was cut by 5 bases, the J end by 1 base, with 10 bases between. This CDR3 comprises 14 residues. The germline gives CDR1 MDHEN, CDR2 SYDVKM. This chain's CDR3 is CASSAAGGTDTQYF. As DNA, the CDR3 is TGTGCCAGCAGTGCTGCCGGCGGCACAGATACGCAGTATTTT.

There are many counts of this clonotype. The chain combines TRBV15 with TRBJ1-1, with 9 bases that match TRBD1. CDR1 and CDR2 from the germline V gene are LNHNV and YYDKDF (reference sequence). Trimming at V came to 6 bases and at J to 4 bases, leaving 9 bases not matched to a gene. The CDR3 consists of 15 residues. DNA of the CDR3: TGTGCCACCAGTGGACAGGGGCACGGTAGCACTGAAGCTTTCTTT. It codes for CATSGQGHGSTEAFF.

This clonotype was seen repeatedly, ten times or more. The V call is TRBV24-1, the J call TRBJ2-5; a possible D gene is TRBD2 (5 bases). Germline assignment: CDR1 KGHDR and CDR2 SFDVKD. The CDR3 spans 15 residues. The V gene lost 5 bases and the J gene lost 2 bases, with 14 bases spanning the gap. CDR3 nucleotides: TGTGCCACCAGTGTTGGAGGCGTACAGCAAGAGACCCAGTACTTC. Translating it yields CATSVGGVQQETQYF.

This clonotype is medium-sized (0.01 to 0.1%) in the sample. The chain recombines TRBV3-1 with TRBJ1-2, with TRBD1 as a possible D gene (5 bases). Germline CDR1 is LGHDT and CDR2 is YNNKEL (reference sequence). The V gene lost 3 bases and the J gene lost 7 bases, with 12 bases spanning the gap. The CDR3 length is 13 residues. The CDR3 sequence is CASSHRDSTGYTF. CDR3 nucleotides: TGTGCCAGCAGCCACAGGGATTCGACTGGCTACACCTTC.

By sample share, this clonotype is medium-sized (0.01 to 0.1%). Here the CDR3 reads CASSLEGNTEAFF. CDR3 DNA sequence: TGTGCCAGCAGCTTAGAGGGAAACACTGAAGCTTTCTTT. The chain carries TRBV7-8 and TRBJ1-1; D remains ambiguous. V was cut by 1 base and J by 2 bases, with 5 bases left in between. This CDR3 has 13 amino acids. The V gene's germline CDR1 is SGHVS and CDR2 FQNEAQ.

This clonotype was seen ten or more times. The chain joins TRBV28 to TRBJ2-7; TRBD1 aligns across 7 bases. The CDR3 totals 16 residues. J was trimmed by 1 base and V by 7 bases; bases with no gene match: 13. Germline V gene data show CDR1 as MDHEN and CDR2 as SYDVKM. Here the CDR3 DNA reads TGTGCCAGCACCCACGCCGGGGACAGCGTTTCCTACGAGCAGTACTTC. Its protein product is CASTHAGDSVSYEQYF.

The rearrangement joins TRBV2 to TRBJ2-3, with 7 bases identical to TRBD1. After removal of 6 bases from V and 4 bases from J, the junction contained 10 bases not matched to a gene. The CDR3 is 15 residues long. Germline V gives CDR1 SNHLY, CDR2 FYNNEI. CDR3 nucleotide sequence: TGTGCCAGCAGCGAGACAGGGTCTAGATCAGATACGCAGTATTTT. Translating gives CASSETGSRSDTQYF.

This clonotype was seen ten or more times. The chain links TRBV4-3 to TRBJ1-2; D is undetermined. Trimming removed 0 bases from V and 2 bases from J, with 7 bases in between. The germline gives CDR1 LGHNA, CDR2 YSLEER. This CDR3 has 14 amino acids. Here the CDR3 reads CASSQESRNYGYTF. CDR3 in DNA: TGCGCCAGCAGCCAAGAGAGCAGAAACTATGGCTACACCTTC.